This T cell receptor beta chain was sequenced during a study of blood T cell repertoires in COVID-19. Study-wide background: Samples came from the United States, Italy and Spain, spanning acute and convalescent COVID-19. From T cells, B-cell-depleted T cells, or PBMCs came the material, which was cDNA or gDNA.

V lost 4 bases and J 4 bases, leaving 15 bases between the germline ends. The CDR3 contains 15 residues. Germline-derived CDR1 and CDR2 are SNHLY and FYNNEI. Authors' data handling: Reference gene primer amplification yielded estimated nucleated cell counts. Generated by immunoSEQ multiplex PCR, the TCRdb table keeps only in-frame clones and is missing some. V, J and clone size are those of that table, while D and trimming were read from the DNA. The profile shows a few hundred thousand clones, over 75% of them singletons. The TCR was taken from a man aged 50 or older with active or convalescent COVID-19. The chain carries TRBV2 and TRBJ2-3; D not certain. Sequencing was performed on peripheral blood. The DNA for the CDR3 is TGTGCCAGCAGTGCTTTGGGTCTAGACGCAGATACGCAGTATTTT. Translating gives CASSALGLDADTQYF.